The clone carrying this TCR beta chain was detected a few times. CDR1 is SGHTS and CDR2 is YDEGEE in the germline V gene. The CDR3 has 16 residues. V lost 2 bases, J lost 3 bases, and 12 bases lay in between. This sample is part of a study of cytomegalovirus exposure and HLA in healthy donors. Use of 60 Vbeta and 13 Jbeta primers characterized the PCR. Sequencing was performed with immunoSEQ multiplex PCR; in TCRdb, only in-frame clones are kept and a portion is missing. Among 100,000 to 150,000 clones listed, roughly four fifths were seen once. The specimen was PBMCs. The sequence was collected from a woman aged 45-59 years in good health and CMV-seropositive. The chain combines TRBV5-8 with TRBJ2-6; D is possibly TRBD1 (5 bases). This chain's CDR3 is CASSFRASSGANVLTF. CDR3 nucleotide sequence: TGTGCCAGCAGCTTCAGGGCTTCCAGTGGGGCCAACGTCCTGACTTTC. The whole variable domain, filled in from reference TRBV5-8 and TRBJ2-6, reads EAGVTQSPTHLIKTRGQQATLRCSPISGHTSVYWYQQALGLGLQFLLWYDEGEERNRGNFPPRFSGRQFPNYSSELNVNALELEDSALYLCASSFRASSGANVLTFGAGSRLTVL.